The sequence of this T cell receptor beta chain was determined in a study of shared T cell receptors in the human thymus. There are 17 residues in the CDR3. V was pared by 2 bases and J by 6 bases, with 10 bases of the junction left unmatched. Looked up from germline, CDR1 is SGHTA and CDR2 is FQGNSA. Repertoires were generated with immunoSEQ multiplex PCR, while TCRdb's copy carries only in-frame clones and drops some. The profile shows hundreds of thousands of clones, around nine tenths of them singletons. This same sample was also taken into another study, of human thymus T cells. In that study: Resected material from corrective heart surgery provided the thymus tissue analysed.

Sequenced sample: thymocytes. This TCR derives from a boy under two years old with a congenital heart defect. The V and J genes are TRBV7-2 and TRBJ2-3; the match to TRBD2 covers 11 bases. This chain's CDR3 is CASSLRTSGRGGDTQYF. The CDR3 DNA sequence: TGTGCCAGCAGCTTACGTACTAGCGGGAGAGGAGGGGATACGCAGTATTTT.